The source of this TCR beta chain is a study of blood T cell repertoires in COVID-19. Study as a whole: The study drew acute and convalescent COVID-19 samples from the United States, Italy and Spain. Sources were T cells, B-cell-depleted T cells, or PBMCs; the material itself was cDNA or gDNA.

How the authors handled the data: How many nucleated cells were present was estimated from reference gene primer amplification. Sequencing was performed with immunoSEQ multiplex PCR; in TCRdb, only in-frame clones are kept and a portion is missing. Clonal size and the V and J genes are those of that table, whereas D and trimming came from the DNA. The table records roughly 230,000 clones, over 80% of them present only once. The CDR3 length is 17 residues. Germline assignment: CDR1 MNHNY and CDR2 SVGAGI (reference sequence). V lost 6 bases to trimming and J lost 7 bases, with 27 bases between them. This clonotype originated in a man aged 35-49 years with acute or convalescent COVID-19. The J gene is TRBJ2-5, the V gene TRBV6-6, with D perhaps matching TRBD1 (5 bases). The sample consisted of peripheral blood. The CDR3 sequence: CASSRDRSRATRGTQYF. The CDR3 region has the DNA TGTGCCAGCAGCCGAGACCGGTCCAGAGCTACAAGGGGGACCCAGTACTTC.